The 19 T cell receptor beta chains given below trace back to one sample, sequenced in a study of cytomegalovirus exposure and HLA in healthy donors (dated by TCRdb to about 2017). Libraries were prepared through the immunoSEQ multiplex PCR assay. A mixture of 60 forward primers for TCR Vbeta segments and 13 reverse primers for TCR Jbeta segments was used in the multiplex PCR. The table was pulled from immuneACCESS by TCRdb, which kept in-frame rearrangements only. Such tables lose some clones; where checked, under half of the loss comes from unresolved V genes, and the rest has no known cause. This sample has 110,000 or so clones in its table, and roughly 72% of those were observed once. Around a tenth of the sample belongs to the ten largest clones. The sequenced material came from PBMCs. The receptors come from a woman between 45 and 60 years old in good health and CMV-seropositive.

The rearrangement uses TRBV7-8 and TRBJ2-5; 12 positions match TRBD2. V shed 0 bases, J shed 2 bases, and the junction held 7 bases outside the gene matches. The CDR3 sequence is 18 residues long. CDR1 and CDR2 (germline): SGHVS, FQNEAQ. The CDR3 region is CASSLAGLAGTFQETQYF. The CDR3 DNA is TGTGCCAGCAGCTTAGCAGGACTAGCGGGGACCTTTCAAGAGACCCAGTACTTC.

The V gene is TRBV27, the J gene TRBJ1-6, with D possibly matching TRBD1 (6 bases). The CDR3 is 16 residues long. V lost 3 bases and J 9 bases, leaving 18 bases between the germline ends. Germline V lookup: CDR1 MNHEY, CDR2 SMNVEV (reference sequence). CDR3 nucleotide sequence: TGTGCCAGCAGTTTCCTCTCAGGGGCGCTTATTTCACCCCTCCACTTT. Translated: CASSFLSGALISPLHF.

V usage is TRBV18 and J usage is TRBJ1-1; possible D gene TRBD1, 6 bases. The CDR3 covers 15 residues. Germline values: CDR1 KGHSH, CDR2 LQKENI. V was cut by 0 bases and J by 5 bases, with 13 bases left in between. In DNA form, the CDR3 reads TGTGCCAGCTCACCACCTCAGGGAGGGGGGACTGAAGCTTTCTTT. Translating it yields CASSPPQGGGTEAFF.

The chain employs TRBV7-9 and TRBJ2-7; 11 bases align to TRBD2. V was pared by 5 bases and J by 7 bases, with 19 bases of the junction left unmatched. Per the germline V gene, CDR1 is SEHNR and CDR2 is FQNEAQ (reference sequence). CDR3 length equals 18 residues. Here the CDR3 reads CASSRPTLGTSGAGEQYF. In DNA, the CDR3 is TGTGCCAGCAGCCGTCCGACACTAGGGACTAGCGGCGCGGGGGAGCAGTACTTC.

The chain employs TRBV5-1 and TRBJ2-7; weak D call: TRBD2 (5 bases). The CDR3 length is 11 residues. Trimming pared 4 bases from V and 6 bases from J, leaving 8 bases between. Per the germline V gene, CDR1 is SGHRS and CDR2 is YFSETQ. DNA for the CDR3: TGCGCCAGCAGCGGGAGATTCGAGCAGTACTTC. Its translation is CASSGRFEQYF.

The chain uses TRBV7-6 and TRBJ2-7; 8 bases are shared with TRBD1. The CDR3 is 17 amino acids. Germline V gives CDR1 SGHVS, CDR2 FNYEAQ. With 1 base clipped from V and 4 bases from J, the junction kept 12 bases outside the gene matches. The CDR3 loop reads CASSLDLGQGGSYEQYF. CDR3 sequence (DNA): TGTGCCAGCAGCTTAGATCTCGGACAGGGAGGTTCGTACGAGCAGTACTTC.

The chain combines TRBV30 with TRBJ1-2; no definite D call. V lost 4 bases and J lost 4, with 16 bases in between. CDR1 GTSNPN and CDR2 SVGIG come from the germline V gene (reference sequence). The CDR3 runs 14 residues. The chain's CDR3 is CAWKPPGLGYGYTF. CDR3 coding DNA: TGTGCCTGGAAACCCCCGGGGTTAGGCTATGGCTACACCTTC. The variable domain in full, completed from reference TRBV30 and TRBJ1-2, reads SQTIHQWPATLVQPVGSPLSLECTVEGTSNPNLYWYRQAAGRGLQLLFYSVGIGQISSEVPQNLSASRPQDRQFILSSKKLLLSDSGFYLCAWKPPGLGYGYTFGSGTRLTVV.

This clone came up a few times. V and J are TRBV11-2 and TRBJ2-1; 10 nucleotides line up with TRBD1. The CDR3 extends over 17 amino acids. Germline CDR1 reads SGHAT; CDR2 reads FQNNGV. V gave up 3 bases and J gave up 8 bases; unmatched junction bases: 13. The CDR3 coding sequence is TGTGCCAGCAGCTTCAAAGACCGGGACAGGGGCACGGATGAGCAGTTCTTC. Translated: CASSFKDRDRGTDEQFF.

This clone was seen a handful of times. This chain uses TRBV6-6 with TRBJ1-1; TRBD1 agrees at 7 bases. V lost 0 bases to trimming and J lost 5 bases; unmatched junction nucleotides: 3. In germline, CDR1 is MNHNY, CDR2 SVGAGI (reference sequence). The length of the CDR3 is 14 residues. CDR3 in amino acids: CASSYSIQGTEAFF. The CDR3 DNA reads as TGTGCCAGCAGTTACTCGATACAGGGGACTGAAGCTTTCTTT.

The chain employs TRBV19 and TRBJ1-5; 7 bases agree with TRBD1. Germline V gene lookup returns CDR1 LNHDA and CDR2 SQIVND (reference sequence). This CDR3 is built from 14 residues. The J segment lost 2 bases and the V segment lost 7 bases, leaving 5 bases of the junction unmatched. CDR3 sequence: CASNFDRGNQPQHF. CDR3 coding DNA: TGTGCCAGTAATTTCGACAGGGGCAATCAGCCCCAGCATTTT.

Only a few counts were recorded for this clone. One junction end disagrees with the germline gene, perhaps due to a read error. The rearrangement links TRBV5-1 to TRBJ1-1; D might be TRBD1 (5 bases). The CDR3 covers 16 residues. Germline V gene sequence: CDR1 SGHRS, CDR2 YFSETQ. CDR3 sequence reads: CASSLVGAELNAEAFF. CDR3 bases: TGCGCCAGCAGCTTGGTTGGGGCAGAGTTGAACGCTGAAGCTTTCTTT. Complete variable domain (other parts from reference TRBV5-1 and TRBJ1-1): KAGVTQTPRYLIKTRGQQVTLSCSPISGHRSVSWYQQTPGQGLQFLFEYFSETQRNKGNFPGRFSGRQFSNSRSEMNVSTLELGDSALYLCASSLVGAELNAEAFFGQGTRLTVV.

This chain links TRBV19 with TRBJ2-7; 10 positions match TRBD2. In germline, CDR1 is LNHDA, CDR2 SQIVND (reference sequence). The CDR3 sequence is 15 residues long. With 4 bases clipped from V and 5 bases from J, the junction kept 8 bases outside the gene matches. CDR3 sequence: CASSTRVAGGNEQYF. The CDR3 DNA is TGTGCCAGTAGTACCCGGGTAGCGGGAGGTAACGAGCAGTACTTC. The whole variable domain, remainder taken from reference TRBV19 and TRBJ2-7, is DGGITQSPKYLFRKEGQNVTLSCEQNLNHDAMYWYRQDPGQGLRLIYYSQIVNDFQKGDIAEGYSVSREKKESFPLTVTSAQKNPTAFYLCASSTRVAGGNEQYFGPGTRLTVT.

The genes are TRBV19 and TRBJ1-1, with D possibly TRBD1 on 5 matching bases. Per the germline V gene, CDR1 is LNHDA and CDR2 is SQIVND (reference sequence). The CDR3 is 17 residues long. V lost 2 bases and J lost 0, with 16 bases in between. The CDR3 sequence is CASSILRVGGMNTEAFF. As DNA, the CDR3 is TGTGCCAGTAGTATATTACGGGTGGGGGGGATGAACACTGAAGCTTTCTTT.

The rearrangement uses TRBV5-4 and TRBJ2-6, with 7 bases matching TRBD2. Trimming at V came to 3 bases and at J to 9 bases, leaving 12 bases not matched to a gene. The length of the CDR3 is 16 residues. Germline V lookup: CDR1 SGHNT, CDR2 YYREEE (reference sequence). For the CDR3, the DNA is TGTGCCAGCAGCTCCCGGGGGGTAAGGGAAATCAACGTCCTGACTTTC. Its protein is CASSSRGVREINVLTF.

The chain has TRBV5-4 and TRBJ2-1; tentatively, D is TRBD2 (5 bases). Deletions cut 2 bases from V and 7 bases from J, with 16 bases between. The CDR3 runs 15 residues. Germline V CDR1 and CDR2: SGHNT, YYREEE (reference sequence). CDR3 nucleotide sequence: TGTGCCAGCAGCTTAACCCGGGGAGTAGGGAATGAGCAGTTCTTC. It is translated as CASSLTRGVGNEQFF.

In its sample, this clone was seen a few times. The gene calls are TRBV19 and TRBJ1-3; possibly TRBD1 for D (6 bases). V was pared by 6 bases and J by 0 bases, with 15 bases between. CDR3 length equals 16 residues. Germline loops: CDR1 LNHDA, CDR2 SQIVND (reference sequence). CDR3 region: CASSRTTGFSGNTIYF. The CDR3, as DNA: TGTGCCAGTAGCCGAACGACAGGTTTCTCTGGAAACACCATATATTTT.

The chain recombines TRBV7-9 with TRBJ2-1; 12 bases fit TRBD2. V lost 5 bases, J lost 0 bases, and 8 bases stayed unmatched. In germline, CDR1 is SEHNR, CDR2 FQNEAQ (reference sequence). The CDR3 covers 18 residues. As DNA, the CDR3 is TGTGCCAGCAGCGACGGGACTAGCGGGTTTAGCTCCTACAATGAGCAGTTCTTC. Translated, it gives CASSDGTSGFSSYNEQFF. Full variable domain (outside the CDR3, taken from reference TRBV7-9 and TRBJ2-1): DTGVSQNPRHKITKRGQNVTFRCDPISEHNRLYWYRQTLGQGPEFLTYFQNEAQLEKSRLLSDRFSAERPKGSFSTLEIQRTEQGDSAMYLCASSDGTSGFSSYNEQFFGPGTRLTVL.

V gene TRBV27 combines with J gene TRBJ2-7; the D gene is possibly TRBD1 (5 bases). Germline V gene lookup returns CDR1 MNHEY and CDR2 SMNVEV (reference sequence). The V and J ends lost 6 bases and 0 bases respectively, with 15 bases between them. The CDR3 has 15 residues. The chain's CDR3 is CASRTMTALSYEQYF. The DNA for the CDR3 is TGTGCCAGCAGGACCATGACAGCCCTCTCCTACGAGCAGTACTTC.

The V call is TRBV5-1, the J call TRBJ1-1, with a tentative D call TRBD1 (5 bases). The V and J ends lost 0 bases and 6 bases respectively, with 15 bases between them. Germline-derived CDR1 and CDR2 are SGHRS and YFSETQ. There are 15 residues in the CDR3. The CDR3 is CASSLEGRVTAEAFF. The CDR3 bases are TGCGCCAGCAGCTTGGAGGGCAGGGTCACCGCTGAAGCTTTCTTT.